This entry describes one T cell receptor beta chain. The data stem from a study of blood T cell repertoires in COVID-19. About the research overall: From the United States, Italy and Spain came samples of acute and convalescent COVID-19.

V was pared by 3 bases and J by 9 bases, with 14 bases between. CDR1 is SGHAT and CDR2 is FQNNGV in the germline V gene. This CDR3 has 13 amino acids. Using immunoSEQ multiplex PCR, the repertoire was profiled, and TCRdb retains in-frame clones only, with some absent. Here the sample spans approximately 320,000 clones, 85% to 90% being singletons. The genes are TRBV11-2 and TRBJ2-5; D is unclear. The source material was peripheral blood. This TCR was recovered from a woman aged 30 to 39 with COVID-19, enrolled during active disease. This chain's CDR3 is CASSFAQHIPQYF. As DNA, the CDR3 is TGTGCCAGCAGCTTCGCCCAACATATCCCCCAGTACTTC.